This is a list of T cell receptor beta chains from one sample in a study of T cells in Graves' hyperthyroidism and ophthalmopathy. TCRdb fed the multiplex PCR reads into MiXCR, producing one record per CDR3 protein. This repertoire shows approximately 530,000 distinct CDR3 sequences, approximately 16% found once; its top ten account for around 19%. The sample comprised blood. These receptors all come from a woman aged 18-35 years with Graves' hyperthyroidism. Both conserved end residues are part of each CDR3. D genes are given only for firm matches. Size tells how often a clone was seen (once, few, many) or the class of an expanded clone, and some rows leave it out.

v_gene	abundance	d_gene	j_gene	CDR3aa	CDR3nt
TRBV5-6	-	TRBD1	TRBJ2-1	CASSLTGTAYVNEQFF	TGTGCCAGCAGCCTAACCGGGACAGCCTACGTCAATGAGCAGTTCTTC
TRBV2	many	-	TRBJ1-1	CARDGNTEAFF	TGTGCCAGAGATGGGAACACTGAAGCTTTCTTT
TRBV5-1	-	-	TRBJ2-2	CASSLEIVKAGELFF	TGCGCCAGCAGCTTGGAGATCGTAAAGGCCGGGGAGCTGTTTTTT
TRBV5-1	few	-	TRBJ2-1	CASQRAGYNEQFF	TGCGCCTCCCAGCGGGCCGGCTACAATGAGCAGTTCTTC
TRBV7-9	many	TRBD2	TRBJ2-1	CASSTPGLPYNEQFF	TGTGCCAGCAGCACGCCGGGACTACCCTACAATGAGCAGTTCTTC
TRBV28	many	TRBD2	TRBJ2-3	CASSLRGRKGGDTQYF	TGTGCCAGCAGTTTACGCGGGAGGAAAGGGGGAGATACGCAGTATTTT
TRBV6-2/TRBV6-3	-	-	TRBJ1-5	CASSNLRPQHF	TGTGCCAGCAGTAACCTTCGGCCCCAGCATTTT
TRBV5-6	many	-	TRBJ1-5	CASSWGAGAQPQHF	TGTGCCAGCAGCTGGGGTGCAGGGGCCCAGCCCCAGCATTTT
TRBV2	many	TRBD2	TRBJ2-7	CASSESAGGPSEQYF	TGTGCCAGCAGTGAATCTGCGGGAGGGCCCTCCGAGCAGTACTTC
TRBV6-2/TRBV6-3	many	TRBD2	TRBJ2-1	CASSKAREGGEQFF	TGTGCCAGCAGTAAGGCCAGGGAGGGTGGTGAGCAGTTCTTC
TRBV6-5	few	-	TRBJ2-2	CASSYSSRRTGELFF	TGTGCCAGCAGTTACTCGAGTAGGCGCACCGGGGAGCTGTTTTTT
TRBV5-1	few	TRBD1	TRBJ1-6	CASSPGTDYSPLHF	TGCGCCAGCAGCCCCGGGACAGATTATTCACCCCTCCACTTT
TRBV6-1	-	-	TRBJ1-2	CASRGDAGYTF	TGTGCCAGCAGAGGGGACGCTGGCTACACCTTC
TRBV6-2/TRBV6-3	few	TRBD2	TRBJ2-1	CASSALSGGAYNEQFF	TGTGCCAGCAGTGCTCTAAGCGGGGGAGCCTACAATGAGCAGTTCTTC
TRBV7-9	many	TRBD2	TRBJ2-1	CASSVSGSYNEQFF	TGTGCCAGCAGCGTTAGCGGGAGCTACAATGAGCAGTTCTTC
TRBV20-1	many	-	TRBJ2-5	CSARTGLDPQETQYF	TGCAGTGCTAGAACGGGACTCGACCCTCAAGAGACCCAGTACTTC
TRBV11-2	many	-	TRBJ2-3	CASSLEGTERDTQYF	TGTGCCAGCAGCTTAGAGGGGACGGAAAGGGATACGCAGTATTTT
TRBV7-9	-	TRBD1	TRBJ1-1	CASSFQKQGAFTEAFF	TGTGCCAGCAGCTTTCAGAAGCAGGGGGCCTTTACTGAAGCTTTCTTT
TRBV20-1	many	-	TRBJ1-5	CSARTLKGILNQPQHF	TGCAGTGCTAGGACACTAAAGGGAATTTTGAATCAGCCCCAGCATTTT
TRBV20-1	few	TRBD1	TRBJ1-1	CSARRTGVNTEAFF	TGCAGTGCTAGAAGGACAGGGGTGAACACTGAAGCTTTCTTT
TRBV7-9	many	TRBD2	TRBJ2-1	CASSLGLAEGNEQFF	TGTGCCAGCAGCTTGGGACTAGCGGAGGGGAATGAGCAGTTCTTC
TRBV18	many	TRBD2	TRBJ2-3	CASSPSGSSFYTQYF	TGTGCCAGCTCCCCGAGCGGGAGTTCGTTTTATACGCAGTATTTT
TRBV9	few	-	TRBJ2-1	CASSVGGPYNEQFF	TGTGCCAGCAGCGTAGGGGGGCCCTACAATGAGCAGTTCTTC
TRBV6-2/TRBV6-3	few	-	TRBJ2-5	CASRDGPETQYF	TGTGCCAGCAGAGACGGACCGGAGACCCAGTACTTC
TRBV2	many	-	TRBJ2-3	CASRIQGFSRTDTQYF	TGTGCCAGCAGGATACAGGGCTTCTCACGCACAGATACGCAGTATTTC
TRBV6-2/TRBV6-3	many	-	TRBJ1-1	CASSYSPGNTEAFF	TGTGCCAGCAGTTACTCTCCAGGGAACACTGAAGCTTTCTTT
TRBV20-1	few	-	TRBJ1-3	CSARVASTGNTIYF	TGCAGTGCTAGAGTTGCCAGCACTGGAAACACCATATATTTT
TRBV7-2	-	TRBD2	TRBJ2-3	CASSAFGGRAPDTQYF	TGTGCCAGCAGCGCGTTCGGCGGGAGGGCTCCAGATACGCAGTATTTT
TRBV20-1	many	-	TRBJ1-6	CSPRQPAGSPLHF	TGCAGCCCAAGACAGCCAGCTGGTTCACCCCTCCACTTT
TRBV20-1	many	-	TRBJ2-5	CSVERTYRDPRDSAETQYF	TGCAGTGTCGAAAGGACGTACCGAGATCCAAGAGACTCGGCAGAGACCCAGTACTTC
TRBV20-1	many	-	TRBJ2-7	CSVDTNYEQYF	TGCAGTGTCGACACAAACTACGAGCAGTACTTC
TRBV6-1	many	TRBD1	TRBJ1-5	CASRLTTGGSNQPQHF	TGTGCCAGCAGGCTTACGACAGGGGGTAGCAATCAGCCCCAGCATTTT
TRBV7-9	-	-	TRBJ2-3	CASSKLTKPRTDTQYF	TGTGCCAGTAGTAAACTGACAAAACCCCGCACAGATACGCAGTATTTT
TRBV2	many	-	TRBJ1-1	CASSVVKVEAFF	TGTGCCAGCAGTGTGGTCAAGGTTGAAGCTTTCTTT
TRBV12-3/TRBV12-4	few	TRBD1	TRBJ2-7	CASSSERQGNEQYF	TGTGCCAGCAGTTCCGAACGACAGGGGAACGAGCAGTACTTC
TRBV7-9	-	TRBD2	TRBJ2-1	CASSLTKRGGHGVQFF	TGTGCCAGCAGCTTAACTAAGCGGGGGGGCCATGGTGTGCAGTTCTTC
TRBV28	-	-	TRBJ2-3	CASLGKSPTDTQYF	TGTGCCAGCCTCGGGAAGTCTCCCACAGATACGCAGTATTTT
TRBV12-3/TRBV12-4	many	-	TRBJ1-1	CASSYGTTSGHTEAFF	TGTGCCAGCAGTTATGGGACAACAAGCGGGCACACTGAAGCTTTCTTT